Listed below are T cell receptor beta chains from one sample, sequenced in a study of shared clonotypes between healthy human individuals. This table comes from immunoSEQ multiplex PCR, and its TCRdb copy is limited to in-frame clones, with some not included. The sample has roughly 2.2 million clones, just under 95% seen once; the top ten hold more than 0.35%. Material for sequencing was naive CD4+ T cells from PBMCs. These receptors came from a young man in good health. Some clones in this sample may be carry-over from other donors' samples. Both conserved end residues are part of each CDR3. The D gene is left open where the match is weak.

v_call d_call cdr3_aa
TRBV11-3 TRBD2 CASSPQGLAGGNEQFF
TRBV6-1 TRBD1 CASNRDRETGELFF
TRBV11-2 TRBD1 CASSFPVRGRLWRNEQYF
TRBV28 . CASSWRDRTDTQYF
TRBV6-5 TRBD1 CASSYWGQGNTEAFF
TRBV4-2 TRBD1 CASSQETGKAYGYTF
TRBV2 . CASTSETGLPTEAFF
TRBV7-9 TRBD2 CASSLPSGGGTGELFF
TRBV29-1 . CSVDPSAGYTF
TRBV7-2 TRBD1 CASSPPGTASYEQYF
TRBV30 TRBD1 CAWSSGQGYEQYF
TRBV27 TRBD2 CATSRSGAGHEQFF
TRBV27 . CASSLWSKADTQYF
TRBV28 . CASSFRTAFNQPQHF
TRBV19 . CASSTIDTGGYGYTF
TRBV29-1 . CSVTWYGGGTEAFF